These T cell receptor beta chains were read from a single sample in a study of blood T cells in healthy people across ages. TCRdb re-called the 5' RACE reads with MiXCR, one entry per CDR3 protein. The table has 1.4 million or so distinct CDR3 sequences, 40% to 45% seen once. Sequences were obtained from blood. These TCRs come from a woman aged 18-29 years in good health. The CDR3 runs from the conserved cysteine through the conserved F or W. The order of the fields is D gene, J gene, clone size, V gene, CDR3 DNA, CDR3 protein. The D gene is left open where the match is weak. A row's size may be missing; if present it is once, few, many or a size class.

NA TRBJ2-7 many TRBV11-2 TGTGCCAGCAGCTTAAACACCTACGAGCAGTACTTC CASSLNTYEQYF
TRBD1 TRBJ2-1 few TRBV6-5 TGTGCCAGCAGAATCGACAGGGGAGCAGGCAATGAGCAGTTCTTC CASRIDRGAGNEQFF
NA TRBJ2-1 NA TRBV20-1 TGCAGTGCTAGAGATCTCGGCGGGGACTCCTACAATGAGCAGTTCTTC CSARDLGGDSYNEQFF
TRBD1 TRBJ1-5 few TRBV15 TGTGCCACCAGCCCCGGACAGGAGGCTCAGCCCCAGCATTTT CATSPGQEAQPQHF
NA TRBJ2-1 NA TRBV20-1 TGCAGTGCTAGAGAGGGGGGGGGCAGGATATATGAGCAGTTCTTC CSAREGGGRIYEQFF
TRBD2 TRBJ2-3 NA TRBV24-1 TGTGCCACACAGCGGGGTGTGAGCACAGATACGCAGTATTTT CATQRGVSTDTQYF
TRBD2 TRBJ2-1 few TRBV7-9 TGTGCCAGCAGCTTGAAGACTAGCGGGGACAATGAGCAGTTCTTC CASSLKTSGDNEQFF
TRBD2 TRBJ2-1 few TRBV7-2 TGTGCCAGCAGCTCTAGGTGGCGGGGGTACAATGAGCAGTTCTTC CASSSRWRGYNEQFF
NA TRBJ2-2 NA TRBV6-2/TRBV6-3 TGTGCCAGCAGACCATTACAAACCGGGACACAAAAGAACACCGGGGAGCTGTTTTTT CASRPLQTGTQKNTGELFF
NA TRBJ2-3 NA TRBV18 TGTGCCAGCTCCCAGGACATTGGGGATCCAGATACGCAGTATTTT CASSQDIGDPDTQYF
NA TRBJ2-1 NA TRBV7-9 TGTGCCAGCAGCTTAGTTGGCTCCCGCGAGCAGTTCTTC CASSLVGSREQFF
NA TRBJ2-2 NA TRBV27 TGTGCCACGGCCCGCGAGGGGAGCACCGGGGAGCTGTTTTTT CATAREGSTGELFF
NA TRBJ2-7 few TRBV27 TGTGCCAGCAGTGGCAATTACTACGAGCAGTACTTC CASSGNYYEQYF
NA TRBJ2-3 few TRBV11-2 TGTGCCAGCAGGAAGCCGGGGGTCTGGGATACGCAGTATTTT CASRKPGVWDTQYF
TRBD1 TRBJ1-5 few TRBV6-2/TRBV6-3 TGTGCCAGCAGTGGACAGGGAACGAGGACTCAGCCCCAGCATTTT CASSGQGTRTQPQHF
NA TRBJ2-5 NA TRBV4-3 TGCGCCAGCAGCCAAGATCTATCCCAAGAGACCCAGTACTTC CASSQDLSQETQYF
NA TRBJ1-3 NA TRBV29-1 TGCAGCGTGCCAAGGGATGGAAACACCATATATTTT CSVPRDGNTIYF
NA TRBJ2-2 NA TRBV4-1 TGCGCCAGCAGCCAAGACAGACTAGACTCGAACACCGGGGAGCTGTTTTTT CASSQDRLDSNTGELFF
NA TRBJ2-7 NA TRBV20-1 TGCAGTGCTAGAGATCTCTATGGGGGCTACGGGCAGTACTTC CSARDLYGGYGQYF
TRBD1 TRBJ2-3 NA TRBV7-2 TGTGCCAGCAGGCTGACAGGGATTAACACAGATACGCAGTATTTT CASRLTGINTDTQYF
TRBD2 TRBJ2-3 NA TRBV6-4 TGTGCCAGCAGTGACGTTAGCGGGAGAGGCACAGATACGCAGTATTTT CASSDVSGRGTDTQYF
NA TRBJ2-3 NA TRBV20-1 TGCAGTGCTACTGAAAGCACAGATACGCAGTATTTT CSATESTDTQYF
NA TRBJ1-2 NA TRBV29-1 TGCAGCGTCCCTGCATGGGAGAGAGAAGAGCGCTACACCTTC CSVPAWEREERYTF
NA TRBJ1-6 NA TRBV12-3/TRBV12-4 TGTGCCAGCAGTTTGGAGCCGAGCAATTCACCCCTCCACTTT CASSLEPSNSPLHF
NA TRBJ2-1 NA TRBV11-1 TGTGCCAGCAGCCGATTCCTAGCCTCCTACAATGAGCAGTTCTTC CASSRFLASYNEQFF
NA TRBJ2-7 NA TRBV28 TGTGCCAGCAGTTTGCCACTAGTTGCCGAGCAGTACTTC CASSLPLVAEQYF
NA TRBJ2-2 NA TRBV12-3/TRBV12-4 TGTGCCAGCAGTTTAGTGGTTGCGAACACCGGGGAGCTGTTTTTT CASSLVVANTGELFF
NA TRBJ1-1 many TRBV5-1 TGCGCCAGCAGCTGGGGCAGCTTCATGAACACTGAAGCTTTCTTT CASSWGSFMNTEAFF
TRBD1 TRBJ1-4 NA TRBV4-1 TGCGCCAGCAGCCAGACAGGGGAGGCTAATGAAAAACTGTTTTTT CASSQTGEANEKLFF
TRBD2 TRBJ2-3 NA TRBV20-1 TGCAGTGCTAGTTTGGTCAGCGGGATTGGTCTCCCAGATACGCAGTATTTT CSASLVSGIGLPDTQYF
NA TRBJ2-3 many TRBV11-2 TGTGCCAGCAGCTTACCTAGCGGCACAGATACGCAGTATTTT CASSLPSGTDTQYF
NA TRBJ1-2 NA TRBV6-6 TGTCCCAGCAGATACCAGGGTTATGGCTACACCTTC CPSRYQGYGYTF
TRBD2 TRBJ2-7 NA TRBV7-6 TGTGCCAGTAGCTTAGAAGTGGGAGGGCCTTCCGAGCAGTACTTC CASSLEVGGPSEQYF
NA TRBJ2-1 NA TRBV12-3/TRBV12-4 TGTGCCAGCACCCGCACTGGGTACAATGAGCAGTTCTTC CASTRTGYNEQFF
NA TRBJ2-1 NA TRBV7-2 TGTGCCAGCAGCTCTCCTAATCGAGAGCAGTTCTTC CASSSPNREQFF
NA TRBJ2-1 NA TRBV20-1 TGCAGTGCTGTAAGTGACAGCTCCTACAATGAGCAGTTCTTC CSAVSDSSYNEQFF
NA TRBJ1-2 many TRBV4-1 TGCGCCAGCAGCCAAGATAAAACCGACAGCTATGGCTACACCTTC CASSQDKTDSYGYTF
NA TRBJ1-5 NA TRBV28 TGTGCCAGCAGTTTTGGGGGGACGGGCAATCAGCCCCAGCATTTT CASSFGGTGNQPQHF
TRBD2 TRBJ2-3 few TRBV12-3/TRBV12-4 TGTGCCAGCACCCGAGCGGGGAGAATCGCAGATACGCAGTATTTT CASTRAGRIADTQYF
NA TRBJ1-1 NA TRBV12-3/TRBV12-4 TGTGCCAGCAGTTTTGGACCCACGAACACTGAAGCTTTCTTT CASSFGPTNTEAFF
TRBD1 TRBJ2-2 NA TRBV7-9 TGTGCCAGCAGCTTGCGGGTTGACAGGGTCAACCCCGACACCGGGGAGCTGTTTTTT CASSLRVDRVNPDTGELFF
NA TRBJ2-1 few TRBV5-1 TGCGCCAGCAGCTTGGGTCCAAGGGTCAATGAGCAGTTCTTC CASSLGPRVNEQFF
TRBD2 TRBJ2-2 once TRBV11-2 TGTGCCAGCAGCTTAGTGTTCGGCGGGGGGTACACCGGGGAGCTGTTTTTT CASSLVFGGGYTGELFF
NA TRBJ1-3 few TRBV6-6 TGTGCCAGCAGTTACTCGATTCCGGGCTCTGGAAACACCATATATTTT CASSYSIPGSGNTIYF
NA TRBJ1-5 NA TRBV27 TGTGCCAACAGCCGAGACCAGGGACACAATCAGCCCCAGCATTTT CANSRDQGHNQPQHF
TRBD2 TRBJ2-1 NA TRBV4-1 TGCGCCAGCAGCCAAGATCTGGTGAGGACTAGCCTCTCCTGCAATGAGCAGTTCTTC CASSQDLVRTSLSCNEQFF